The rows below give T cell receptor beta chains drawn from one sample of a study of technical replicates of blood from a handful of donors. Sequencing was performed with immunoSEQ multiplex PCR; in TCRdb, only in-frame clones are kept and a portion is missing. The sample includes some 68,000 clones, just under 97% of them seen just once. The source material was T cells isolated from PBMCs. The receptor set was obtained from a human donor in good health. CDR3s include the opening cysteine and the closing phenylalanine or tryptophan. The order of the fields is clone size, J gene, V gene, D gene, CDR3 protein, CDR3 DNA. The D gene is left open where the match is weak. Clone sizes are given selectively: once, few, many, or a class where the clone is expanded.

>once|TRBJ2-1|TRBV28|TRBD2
CASDAGVLAAFVSSYNEQFF
TGTGCCAGCGATGCTGGGGTGCTAGCGGCGTTTGTCAGCTCCTACAATGAGCAGTTCTTC
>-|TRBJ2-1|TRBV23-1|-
CASSQSAGNSYNEQFF
TGCGCCAGCAGTCAATCGGCAGGGAACTCCTACAATGAGCAGTTCTTC
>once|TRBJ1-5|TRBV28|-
CASSPAPLGQPQHF
TGTGCCAGCAGCCCAGCCCCGCTCGGGCAGCCCCAGCATTTT
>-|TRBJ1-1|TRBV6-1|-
CASSEAQGLNTEAFF
TGTGCCAGCAGTGAAGCACAGGGTCTGAACACTGAAGCTTTCTTT
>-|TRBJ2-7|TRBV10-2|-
CASSESLSSYEQYF
TGCGCCAGCAGTGAGTCGCTCAGCTCCTACGAGCAGTACTTC
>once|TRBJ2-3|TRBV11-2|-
CASMGGYTDTQYF
TGTGCCAGTATGGGGGGATACACAGATACGCAGTATTTT
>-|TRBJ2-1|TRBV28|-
CASSGLVSGVINEQFF
TGTGCCAGCAGTGGGTTAGTCTCCGGGGTCATAAATGAGCAGTTCTTC
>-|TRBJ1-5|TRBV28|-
CASSPPGRGNQPQHF
TGTGCCAGCAGTCCCCCCGGCAGGGGCAATCAGCCCCAGCATTTT
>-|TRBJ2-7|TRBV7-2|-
CASSRQVTGYEQYF
TGTGCCAGCAGCCGACAGGTAACGGGCTACGAGCAGTACTTC
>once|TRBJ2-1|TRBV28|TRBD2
CASSLGLAGVNEQFF
TGTGCCAGCAGTCTGGGACTAGCGGGAGTCAATGAGCAGTTCTTC
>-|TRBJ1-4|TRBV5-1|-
CASSLNDPRGEKLFF
TGCGCCAGCAGCTTGAATGACCCCCGAGGTGAAAAACTGTTTTTT
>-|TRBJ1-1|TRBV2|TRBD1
CASSEWDRSTEAFF
TGTGCCAGCAGTGAATGGGACAGATCCACTGAAGCTTTCTTT
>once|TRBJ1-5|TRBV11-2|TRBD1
CASSVGTAFNQPQHF
TGTGCCAGCAGCGTCGGGACAGCTTTCAATCAGCCCCAGCATTTT
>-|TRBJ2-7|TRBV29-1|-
CSVGIPGVYEQYF
TGCAGCGTAGGGATTCCAGGGGTCTACGAGCAGTACTTC
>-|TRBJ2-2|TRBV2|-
CASYPPPLTSGKFVELFF
TGTGCCAGCTATCCGCCGCCCCTGACCTCAGGGAAATTCGTGGAGCTGTTTTTT
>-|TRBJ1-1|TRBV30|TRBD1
CAWSQGDTEAFF
TGTGCCTGGAGCCAGGGGGACACTGAAGCTTTCTTT
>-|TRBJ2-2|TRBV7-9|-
CASSPTDSFNTGELFF
TGTGCCAGCAGCCCTACGGACTCTTTTAACACCGGGGAGCTGTTTTTT
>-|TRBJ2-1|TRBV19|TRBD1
CASSSNRGRLENEQFF
TGTGCCAGTAGTTCCAATAGGGGGCGGTTAGAGAATGAGCAGTTCTTC
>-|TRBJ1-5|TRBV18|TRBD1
CASSPPGTGVYNQPQHF
TGTGCCAGCTCACCGCCCGGGACAGGGGTTTACAATCAGCCCCAGCATTTT
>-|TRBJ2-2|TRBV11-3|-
CASSPLPDSANTGELFF
TGTGCCAGCAGCCCACTACCGGACAGCGCGAACACCGGGGAGCTGTTTTTT
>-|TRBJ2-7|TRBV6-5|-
CASSYTGGTEQYF
TGTGCCAGCAGTTACACTGGGGGGACCGAGCAGTACTTC
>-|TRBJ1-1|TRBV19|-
CASSFTGTGDTEAFF
TGTGCCAGTAGTTTCACAGGGACGGGCGACACTGAAGCTTTCTTT